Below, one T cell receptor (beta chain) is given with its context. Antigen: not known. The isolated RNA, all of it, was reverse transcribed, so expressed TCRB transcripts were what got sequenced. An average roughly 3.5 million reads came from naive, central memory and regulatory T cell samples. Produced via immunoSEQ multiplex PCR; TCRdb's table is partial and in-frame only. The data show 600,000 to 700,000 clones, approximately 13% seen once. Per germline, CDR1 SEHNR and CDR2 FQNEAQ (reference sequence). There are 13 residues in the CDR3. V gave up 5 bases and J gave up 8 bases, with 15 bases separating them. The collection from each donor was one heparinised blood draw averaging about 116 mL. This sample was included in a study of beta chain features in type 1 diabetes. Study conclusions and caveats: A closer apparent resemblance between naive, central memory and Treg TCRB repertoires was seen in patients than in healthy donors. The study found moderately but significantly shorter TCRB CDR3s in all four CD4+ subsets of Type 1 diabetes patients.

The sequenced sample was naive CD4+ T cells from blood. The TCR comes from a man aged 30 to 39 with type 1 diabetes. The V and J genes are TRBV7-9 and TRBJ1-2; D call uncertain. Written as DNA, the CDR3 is TGTGCCAGCAGCCCCGGAGAGGGAGGCGGCTACACCTTC. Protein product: CASSPGEGGGYTF.